This T cell receptor beta chain stems from a study of human T cells and chemical hapten exposure. Study conclusions and caveats: Healthy individuals' immune responses may differ from those of donors, who had alopecia.

MiXCR was run by TCRdb on the RACE reads, yielding one entry per CDR3 protein. The data hold over 150,000 distinct CDR3 sequences, with about 30% observed a single time. Remarks on this clonotype: Its matching antigen is unknown.

V lost 2 bases to trimming and J lost 10 bases, with 15 bases between them. This CDR3 comprises 15 residues. CDR1 is LGHNA and CDR2 is YNFKEQ in the germline V gene. Time point defined: patch test 3, about 24 weeks after DPC sensitization. The treatment here: therapeutic diphenylcyclopropenone sensitization with weekly scalp DPC. Sequenced here: whole blood, sampled in connection with sensitization to the hapten diphenylcyclopropenone (DPC). The V call is TRBV4-2, the J call TRBJ1-6, with TRBD1 as a possible D gene (5 bases). This receptor was obtained from a woman in her late teens or twenties with alopecia areata. Some clones in this sample may be carry-over from other donors' samples. CDR3: CASSQIRGGNSPLHF. As DNA, the CDR3 is TGTGCCAGCAGCCAAATTAGGGGCGGCAACTCACCCCTCCACTTT.